One sample yielded the 10 T cell receptor beta chains listed below, sequenced in a study of cytomegalovirus exposure and HLA in healthy donors. The PCR had 60 Vbeta and 13 Jbeta primers. Profiled with immunoSEQ multiplex PCR; TCRdb holds only in-frame clones, not every one. The sample features under 200,000 clones, with around 0.79% in its top ten. Sequenced: PBMCs. The receptors derive from a young woman in good health and CMV-seropositive.

J is TRBJ2-1 and V is TRBV2; 8 bases agree with TRBD2. The CDR3 contains 14 residues. CDR1 and CDR2 from the germline V gene are SNHLY and FYNNEI. V lost 7 bases, J lost 4 bases, and 6 bases stayed unmatched. CDR3 DNA: TGTGCCAGCAAGACTAGCGTTGGTTACAATGAGCAGTTCTTC. It is translated as CASKTSVGYNEQFF.

This chain joins TRBV11-2 and TRBJ1-2, with D perhaps TRBD1 (6 bases). Looked up from germline, CDR1 is SGHAT and CDR2 is FQNNGV. V was cut by 4 bases and J by 7 bases, with 13 bases left in between. CDR3 length equals 13 residues. The CDR3 DNA is TGTGCCAGCAGCTCGGGGGGGGCGCTTGGCTACACCTTC. Amino acid sequence: CASSSGGALGYTF.

The V and J genes are TRBV15 and TRBJ1-1; the D is unclear. Germline loops: CDR1 LNHNV, CDR2 YYDKDF (reference sequence). V shed 0 bases and J shed 4 bases, with 12 bases lying between them. There are 15 residues in the CDR3. DNA for the CDR3: TGTGCCACCAGCAGAGATCTCAAGGGAGCCACTGAAGCTTTCTTT. This encodes CATSRDLKGATEAFF.

This chain links TRBV27 with TRBJ2-5, with 13 bases fitting TRBD2. This CDR3 comprises 19 residues. CDR1 and CDR2 from the germline V gene are MNHEY and SMNVEV (reference sequence). V shed 10 bases, J shed 5 bases, and the junction held 22 bases outside the gene matches. CDR3 residues: CATTRWGTSGIMNAETQYF. In nucleotides, the CDR3 is TGTGCCACCACCAGATGGGGGACTAGCGGGATCATGAACGCGGAGACCCAGTACTTC.

The gene calls are TRBV11-3 and TRBJ2-5, with 7 bases aligning to TRBD2. The better agreement between TRBJ2-7 and the DNA end casts doubt on the J call. There are 14 residues in the CDR3. Germline V gene data show CDR1 as SGHNT and CDR2 as YENEEA. The CDR3 is CASSEGRGSYEQYF. The CDR3 DNA follows: TGTGCCAGCTCTGAGGGGAGGGGCTCCTACGAGCAGTACTTC.

The CDR3 is CASTLTGSGANVLTF. DNA for the CDR3: TGTGCCAGCACCCTGACAGGGTCTGGGGCCAACGTCCTGACTTTC. V and J are TRBV6-6 and TRBJ2-6; 7 bases line up with TRBD1. Trimming removed 7 bases from V and 1 base from J; junction bases left unmatched: 4. Per the germline V gene, CDR1 is MNHNY and CDR2 is SVGAGI (reference sequence). There are 15 residues in the CDR3.

This chain uses TRBV7-9 with TRBJ1-3; TRBD1 matches 7 bases. This CDR3 has 15 amino acids. The V and J ends lost 5 bases and 0 bases, in that order; junction bases with no gene match: 4. The germline CDR1 and CDR2 sequences are SEHNR and FQNEAQ (reference sequence). The chain's CDR3 is CASSPGQNSGNTIYF. In nucleotides, the CDR3 is TGTGCCAGCAGCCCGGGACAGAACTCTGGAAACACCATATATTTT.

V is TRBV12-5 and J is TRBJ2-3; 8 bases fit TRBD1. Germline CDR1 LGHNT, CDR2 FRNRAP. The CDR3 has 13 residues. The junction had 5 bases not matched to a gene; V was cut back by 7 bases and J by 5 bases. CDR3 residues: CASVQGAGDTQYF. CDR3 DNA sequence: TGTGCTAGTGTTCAGGGGGCGGGAGATACGCAGTATTTT.

J is TRBJ2-2 and V is TRBV7-9, with 9 bases that match TRBD2. This CDR3 is built from 17 residues. V dropped 5 bases and J dropped 7; count of bases not matched to a gene: 14. CDR1 is SEHNR, CDR2 FQNEAQ, per germline (reference sequence). The CDR3 reads CASSPLRGGAWIGELFF. Here the CDR3 DNA reads TGTGCCAGCAGCCCTTTGCGCGGGGGGGCGTGGATCGGGGAGCTGTTTTTT.

The chain has TRBV12-5 and TRBJ2-2, with D tentatively TRBD1 (6 bases). The germline V gene encodes CDR1 LGHNT and CDR2 FRNRAP. V dropped 0 bases and J dropped 0 bases, with 20 bases sitting between them. The CDR3 loop spans 20 amino acids. The CDR3 DNA reads TGTGCTAGTGGTTTGGTACCTGGGGGCCGGGGCGGTTCGAACACCGGGGAGCTGTTTTTT. Encoded protein: CASGLVPGGRGGSNTGELFF. The full variable domain, with the rest looked up from reference TRBV12-5 and TRBJ2-2, is DARVTQTPRHKVTEMGQEVTMRCQPILGHNTVFWYRQTMMQGLELLAYFRNRAPLDDSGMPKDRFSAEMPDATLATLKIQPSEPRDSAVYFCASGLVPGGRGGSNTGELFFGEGSRLTVL.